Below, one T cell receptor beta chain is given with its context. The V end was cut by 2 bases, the J end by 4 bases, with 11 bases between. The V gene's germline CDR1 is MNHNS and CDR2 SASEGT. The CDR3 runs to 15 residues. Assay: immunoSEQ multiplex PCR; the TCRdb copy retains only in-frame clones and omits some. The table includes about 170,000 clones, roughly 82% detected once. Recovery among Cohort 3 donors was established by two negative PCRs, clearance, or symptom resolution. This specimen belongs to a study of blood T cell repertoires in COVID-19. As for the study in general: Spain, Italy and the United States supplied samples that represented acute and convalescent COVID-19.

Sequenced material: PBMCs or T cells enriched from blood (not recorded which). The source of this sequence is a man in his fifties or sixties who had recovered from COVID-19. The V and J genes are TRBV6-1 and TRBJ2-2; D not resolved. In nucleotides, the CDR3 is TGTGCCAGCAGTGAACAACCTTCGGGCACCGGGGAGCTGTTTTTT. Its translation: CASSEQPSGTGELFF.